These 30 T cell receptor beta chains were sequenced from one sample in a study of T cell changes during pregnancy in multiple sclerosis. This table comes from immunoSEQ multiplex PCR, and its TCRdb copy is limited to in-frame clones, with some not included. The table has about 59,000 clones, around 94% seen once. Material: CD8+ T cells from peripheral blood mononuclear cells, obtained after pregnancy. The receptors originated from a female donor with multiple sclerosis, enrolled in a pregnancy study.

The chain uses TRBV11-2 and TRBJ1-4; TRBD1 matches at 11 bases. Germline V gives CDR1 SGHAT, CDR2 FQNNGV. The trim removed 5 bases at V and 8 bases at J, leaving 7 bases unmatched. The CDR3 extends over 15 amino acids. Here the CDR3 reads CASSLGTGGAEKLFF. DNA for the CDR3: TGTGCCAGCAGCCTTGGGACAGGGGGGGCGGAAAAACTGTTTTTT.

Turning to this clone: One junction end disagrees with the germline gene, perhaps due to a read error. J is TRBJ1-1 and V is TRBV19; the match to TRBD1 covers 7 bases. The CDR3 spans 13 residues. Germline CDR1 reads LNHDA; CDR2 reads SQIVND (reference sequence). The DNA of the CDR3 is TGTGCCAGTAGGATAGGGGGCAACACTGAAGCTTTCTTT. Amino acids: CASRIGGNTEAFF.

CDR3 DNA: TGTGCCACCAGCAAGGACCCTAGCGCACAAGAGACCCAGTACTTC. It translates to CATSKDPSAQETQYF. This chain joins TRBV15 and TRBJ2-5; tentative D call: TRBD2 (6 bases). V was cut by 4 bases and J by 2 bases, with 14 bases left in between. CDR1 is LNHNV and CDR2 is YYDKDF in the germline V gene (reference sequence). The CDR3 contains 15 residues.

This rearrangement joins TRBV19 to TRBJ2-7; 7 bases match TRBD2. CDR3 length: 14 amino acids. V was clipped by 4 bases and J by 4 bases; unmatched bases: 7. Germline V gene lookup returns CDR1 LNHDA and CDR2 SQIVND (reference sequence). The DNA of the CDR3 is TGTGCCAGTAGTAGCGGGAGCCCCGGTTACGAGCAGTACTTC. This sequence encodes CASSSGSPGYEQYF. The variable domain in full, with the rest retrieved from reference TRBV19 and TRBJ2-7, is DGGITQSPKYLFRKEGQNVTLSCEQNLNHDAMYWYRQDPGQGLRLIYYSQIVNDFQKGDIAEGYSVSREKKESFPLTVTSAQKNPTAFYLCASSSGSPGYEQYFGPGTRLTVT.

The chain has TRBV19 and TRBJ2-7; 9 bases line up with TRBD1. The CDR3 has 15 residues. J was trimmed by 0 bases and V by 3 bases; bases with no gene match: 3. Germline CDR1 is LNHDA and CDR2 is SQIVND (reference sequence). The CDR3 loop reads CASSMGQGPSYEQYF. In nucleotides, the CDR3 is TGTGCCAGTAGTATGGGACAGGGTCCCTCCTACGAGCAGTACTTC.

Here the CDR3 DNA reads TGTGCCAGCAGTTTCGGGGGGGCCAACACCGGGGAGCTGTTTTTT. Translation: CASSFGGANTGELFF. The rearrangement joins TRBV28 to TRBJ2-2, with 8 bases lining up with TRBD2. The J segment lost 2 bases and the V segment lost 3 bases, leaving 2 bases of the junction unmatched. Per the germline V gene, CDR1 is MDHEN and CDR2 is SYDVKM. CDR3 length: 15 amino acids.

The chain links TRBV27 to TRBJ2-2; no clear D gene. Germline lookup yields CDR1 MNHEY and CDR2 SMNVEV (reference sequence). The CDR3 totals 14 residues. V dropped 4 bases and J dropped 4 bases, with 10 bases sitting between them. CDR3 region: CASSSAVFTGELFF. The CDR3 coding sequence is TGTGCCAGCAGTTCTGCAGTATTCACCGGGGAGCTGTTTTTT.

The chain recombines TRBV15 with TRBJ1-4; D possibly corresponds to TRBD1 (5 bases). The V and J ends lost 5 bases and 5 bases respectively, with 15 bases between them. Germline lookup yields CDR1 LNHNV and CDR2 YYDKDF (reference sequence). The CDR3 consists of 15 residues. CDR3 nucleotides: TGTGCCACCAGCGGACAAAGAAGGGCCAATGAAAAACTGTTTTTT. Translated, it gives CATSGQRRANEKLFF.

The CDR3 here is CASRSGFRAFF. In nucleotides, the CDR3 is TGTGCCAGCAGATCAGGGTTTCGAGCTTTCTTT. The chain has TRBV27 and TRBJ1-1; tentative D call: TRBD1 (5 bases). The length of the CDR3 is 11 residues. V lost 6 bases to trimming and J lost 10 bases, with 12 bases between them. CDR1 is MNHEY, CDR2 SMNVEV, per germline (reference sequence).

The CDR3 here is CAWIRGYEQYF. The DNA of the CDR3 is TGTGCCTGGATCAGGGGTTACGAGCAGTACTTC. The rearrangement links TRBV30 to TRBJ2-7, with D possibly being TRBD1 (6 bases). The length of the CDR3 is 11 residues. V dropped 4 bases and J dropped 4 bases, with 8 bases sitting between them. In germline, CDR1 is GTSNPN, CDR2 SVGIG (reference sequence).

This rearrangement joins TRBV23-1 to TRBJ2-1; possible D gene TRBD2, 6 bases. TRBV23-1 is sorted into the ORF group, with uncertain function. The CDR3 runs to 15 residues. V gave up 4 bases and J gave up 0 bases, with 10 bases separating them. CDR3 amino acids: CASSPRGNSYNEQFF. The CDR3 DNA sequence: TGCGCCAGCAGTCCTCGGGGGAACTCCTACAATGAGCAGTTCTTC.

This chain connects TRBV6-1 to TRBJ2-4; perhaps TRBD1 as D (5 bases). The length of the CDR3 is 19 residues. The V end lost 2 bases, the J end lost 0 bases, and 20 bases lay between the germline ends. CDR1 and CDR2 (germline): MNHNS, SASEGT. The CDR3, as DNA: TGTGCCAGCAGTGAATCCACAGGACACGTGAGTCTAGCCAAAAACATTCAGTACTTC. Amino acids: CASSESTGHVSLAKNIQYF.

The J gene is TRBJ2-7, the V gene TRBV10-2, with 9 positions matching TRBD1. CDR1 and CDR2 from the germline V gene are WSHSY and SAAADI. The CDR3 has 14 residues. Trimming at V came to 5 bases and at J to 4 bases, leaving 6 bases not matched to a gene. As DNA, the CDR3 is TGCGCCAGCAGTCTAGGACAGGGGCTGTACGAGCAGTACTTC. It specifies CASSLGQGLYEQYF.

The gene calls are TRBV4-1 and TRBJ2-7, with TRBD2 matching over 12 bases. This CDR3 spans 21 amino acids. V lost 0 bases, J lost 2 bases, and 17 bases stayed unmatched. Germline V gives CDR1 MGHRA, CDR2 YSYEKL. The CDR3, as DNA: TGCGCCAGCAGCCAAGATAACCCCGGGGGTCCACTAGCGGGAGGCCCCTACGAGCAGTACTTC. This sequence encodes CASSQDNPGGPLAGGPYEQYF.

This clone appeared once. The chain uses TRBV2 and TRBJ2-3; D possibly corresponds to TRBD1 (6 bases). CDR1 SNHLY and CDR2 FYNNEI come from the germline V gene. The germline V and J ends were trimmed by 5 bases and 0 bases, with 15 bases remaining between them. This CDR3 is built from 16 residues. CDR3 region: CASSQFRGGSTDTQYF. CDR3 DNA sequence: TGTGCCAGCAGTCAGTTCAGGGGTGGGAGCACAGATACGCAGTATTTT.

The chain combines TRBV15 with TRBJ2-2, with TRBD2 identical over 9 bases. Germline-derived CDR1 and CDR2 are LNHNV and YYDKDF (reference sequence). The CDR3 runs 18 residues. After removal of 7 bases from V and 7 bases from J, the junction contained 19 bases not matched to a gene. CDR3 DNA: TGTGCCACCACCCCTCAGTCGGCGGGAGGGAAGAGAGACGGGGAGCTGTTTTTT. Residues: CATTPQSAGGKRDGELFF.

The chain combines TRBV5-4 with TRBJ1-1, with a tentative D call TRBD1 (5 bases). The germline V gene has CDR1 SGHNT and CDR2 YYREEE (reference sequence). Trimming stripped 5 bases from V and 1 base from J, with 15 bases between. The CDR3 has 15 amino acids. The CDR3 loop reads CASRTWLGGNTEAFF. The CDR3 DNA follows: TGTGCCAGCAGAACCTGGTTGGGGGGGAACACTGAAGCTTTCTTT. Together with reference TRBV5-4 and TRBJ1-1, the CDR3 gives the full variable domain: ETGVTQSPTHLIKTRGQQVTLRCSSQSGHNTVSWYQQALGQGPQFIFQYYREEENGRGNFPPRFSGLQFPNYSSELNVNALELDDSALYLCASRTWLGGNTEAFFGQGTRLTVV.

This clone was counted between two and nine times. This chain connects TRBV7-9 to TRBJ1-1; D gene ambiguous. Deletions cut 4 bases from V and 5 bases from J, with 8 bases between. This CDR3 is 12 amino acids long. Germline V gene lookup returns CDR1 SEHNR and CDR2 FQNEAQ (reference sequence). The CDR3 bases are TGTGCCAGCAGCTACGAACTGACTGAAGCTTTCTTT. It specifies CASSYELTEAFF.

This clone was found once. The chain combines TRBV5-4 with TRBJ2-3, with a weak D call TRBD1 (6 bases). Germline assignment: CDR1 SGHNT and CDR2 YYREEE (reference sequence). Trimming took off 3 bases at V and 0 bases at J, with 17 bases between the two ends. CDR3 length: 17 residues. DNA of the CDR3: TGTGCCAGCAGCTCATCAATCACAGGGTGGAGCACAGATACGCAGTATTTT. Translation: CASSSSITGWSTDTQYF.

The chain combines TRBV5-4 with TRBJ2-1, with D unresolved. CDR1 SGHNT and CDR2 YYREEE come from the germline V gene (reference sequence). This CDR3 region has 13 residues. V was cut by 4 bases and J by 2 bases, with 7 bases left in between. CDR3 loop: CASSRRAYNEQFF. In DNA, the CDR3 is TGTGCCAGCAGCCGTCGGGCCTACAATGAGCAGTTCTTC.

The rearrangement uses TRBV10-3 and TRBJ2-7; 7 bases fit TRBD1. V trimming: 11 bases; J trimming: 1 base; junction bases outside the gene matches: 2. The CDR3 sequence is 11 residues long. Germline lookup yields CDR1 ENHRY and CDR2 SYGVKD. CDR3 bases: TGTGCCCCGACAGGGTCCTACGAGCAGTACTTC. Translation gives CAPTGSYEQYF.

V is TRBV27 and J is TRBJ1-2; 8 bases match TRBD1. From germline, CDR1 is MNHEY and CDR2 SMNVEV (reference sequence). The CDR3 runs 13 residues. Losses at the gene ends were 3 bases for V and 6 bases for J; bases not matched to a gene: 3. The CDR3 protein is CASSLTGDHGYTF. CDR3 DNA sequence: TGTGCCAGCAGTTTGACAGGGGACCATGGCTACACCTTC.

The rearrangement uses TRBV29-1 and TRBJ2-1; 13 bases line up with TRBD2. This CDR3 has 14 residues. The V segment lost 5 bases and the J segment 6 bases; nucleotides outside the gene matches: 4. The germline V gene encodes CDR1 SQVTM and CDR2 ANQGSEA. This CDR3 is CSVSGTSGANEQFF. Here the CDR3 DNA reads TGCAGCGTTTCCGGGACTAGCGGGGCCAATGAGCAGTTCTTC.

This rearrangement joins TRBV7-9 to TRBJ2-7; 10 positions agree with TRBD1. V shed 4 bases, J shed 5 bases, and the junction held 8 bases outside the gene matches. Germline V lookup: CDR1 SEHNR, CDR2 FQNEAQ (reference sequence). This CDR3 region has 15 residues. CDR3 amino acids: CASSSTRDRGHEQYF. DNA for the CDR3: TGTGCCAGCAGCTCAACCCGGGACAGGGGTCACGAGCAGTACTTC.

The genes are TRBV19 and TRBJ2-1, with 10 bases that match TRBD2. Germline CDR1 and CDR2: LNHDA and SQIVND (reference sequence). V lost 4 bases and J lost 5; bases outside the gene matches: 5. CDR3 length: 15 amino acids. The CDR3 is CASSTLAGPNNEQFF. The CDR3 DNA reads as TGTGCCAGTAGTACACTAGCGGGACCGAACAATGAGCAGTTCTTC.

The CDR3 here is CSDGPTGVDTDTQYF. The CDR3 DNA reads TGCAGCGACGGGCCCACGGGAGTGGACACAGATACGCAGTATTTT. The chain combines TRBV29-1 with TRBJ2-3, with D maybe TRBD2 (6 bases). Looked up from germline, CDR1 is SQVTM and CDR2 is ANQGSEA. This CDR3 is built from 15 residues. V was shortened by 7 bases and J by 2 bases, with 19 bases between the two germline ends.

The chain couples TRBV6-5 to TRBJ1-1, with TRBD1 identical over 7 bases. This CDR3 region has 15 residues. The V gene end was trimmed by 2 bases and the J gene end by 2 bases; junction bases not matched to a gene: 5. In germline, CDR1 is MNHEY, CDR2 SVGAGI. The CDR3 DNA sequence: TGTGCCAGCAGTTACGCGTCAGGGGGAAACACTGAAGCTTTCTTT. Its protein product is CASSYASGGNTEAFF.

The rearrangement joins TRBV27 to TRBJ2-1, with 7 bases lining up with TRBD1. The CDR3 runs 12 residues. Germline loops: CDR1 MNHEY, CDR2 SMNVEV (reference sequence). J lost 7 bases, V lost 4 bases, and 1 base had no gene match. The CDR3 spells CASSSTGNEQFF. The DNA of the CDR3 is TGTGCCAGCAGTTCGACAGGGAATGAGCAGTTCTTC.

The CDR3 reads CASSPRQGGYEQYF. For the CDR3, the DNA is TGTGCCAGCAGTCCGAGACAGGGAGGCTACGAGCAGTACTTC. J is TRBJ2-7 and V is TRBV14, with D possibly matching TRBD1 (7 bases). Trimming pared 6 bases from V and 3 bases from J, leaving 15 bases between. Germline V lookup: CDR1 SGHDN, CDR2 FVKESK. CDR3 length equals 14 residues.

The J gene is TRBJ1-1, the V gene TRBV19; D ambiguous. CDR3 length: 14 residues. V was trimmed by 1 base and J by 3 bases, leaving 9 bases between them. Germline lookup yields CDR1 LNHDA and CDR2 SQIVND (reference sequence). CDR3 loop: CASSIGSGYTEAFF. DNA of the CDR3: TGTGCCAGTAGTATAGGTTCAGGTTACACTGAAGCTTTCTTT.